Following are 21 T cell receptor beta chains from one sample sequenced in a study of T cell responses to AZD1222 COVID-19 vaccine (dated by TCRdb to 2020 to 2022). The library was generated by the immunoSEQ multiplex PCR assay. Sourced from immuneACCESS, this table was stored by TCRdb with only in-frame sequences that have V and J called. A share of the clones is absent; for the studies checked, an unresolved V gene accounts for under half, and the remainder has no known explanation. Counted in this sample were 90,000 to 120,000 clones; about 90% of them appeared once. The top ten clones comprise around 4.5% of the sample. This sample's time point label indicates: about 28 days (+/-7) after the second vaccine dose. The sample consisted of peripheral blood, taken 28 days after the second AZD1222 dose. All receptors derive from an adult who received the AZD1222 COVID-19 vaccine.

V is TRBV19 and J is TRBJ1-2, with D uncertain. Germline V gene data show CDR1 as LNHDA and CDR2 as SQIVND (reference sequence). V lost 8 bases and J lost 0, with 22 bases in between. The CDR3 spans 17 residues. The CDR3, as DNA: TGTGCCAGTTTGGGGAGGACCCCGGATCTAACTAACTATGGCTACACCTTC. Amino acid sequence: CASLGRTPDLTNYGYTF.

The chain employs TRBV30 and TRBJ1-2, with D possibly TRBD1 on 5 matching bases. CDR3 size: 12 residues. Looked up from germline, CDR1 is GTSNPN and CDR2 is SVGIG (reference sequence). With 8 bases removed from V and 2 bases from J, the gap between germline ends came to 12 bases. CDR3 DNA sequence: TGTGCCGGAGGGACGGACAACTATGGCTACACCTTC. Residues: CAGGTDNYGYTF.

In DNA, the CDR3 is TGTGCCAGCAGTTACTCACTCAGGGGCACCTACGAGCAGTACTTC. This encodes CASSYSLRGTYEQYF. The chain carries TRBV6-2 or TRBV6-3 and TRBJ2-7, with D tentatively TRBD1 (6 bases). The germline V gene encodes CDR1 MNHEY and CDR2 SVGEGT. Trimming stripped 0 bases from V and 2 bases from J, with 11 bases between. CDR3 length: 15 residues.

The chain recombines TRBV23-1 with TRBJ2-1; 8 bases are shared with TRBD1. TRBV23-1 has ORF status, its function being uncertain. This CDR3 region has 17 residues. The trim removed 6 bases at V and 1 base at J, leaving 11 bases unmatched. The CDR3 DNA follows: TGCGCCAGCAGCACTTACAGGGACAGGAGGTCCTACAATGAGCAGTTCTTC. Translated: CASSTYRDRRSYNEQFF.

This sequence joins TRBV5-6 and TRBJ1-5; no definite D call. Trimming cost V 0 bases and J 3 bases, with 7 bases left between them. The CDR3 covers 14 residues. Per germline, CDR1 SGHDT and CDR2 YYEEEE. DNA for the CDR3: TGTGCCAGCAGCTTGGGGCAGCTCAATCAGCCCCAGCATTTT. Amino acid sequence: CASSLGQLNQPQHF.

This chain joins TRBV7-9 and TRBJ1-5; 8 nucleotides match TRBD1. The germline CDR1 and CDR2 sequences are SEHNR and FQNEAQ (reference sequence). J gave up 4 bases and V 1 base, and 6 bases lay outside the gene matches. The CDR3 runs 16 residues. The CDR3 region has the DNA TGTGCCAGCAGCTTAGGAGTGGGGGACAGGAATCAGCCCCAGCATTTT. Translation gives CASSLGVGDRNQPQHF.

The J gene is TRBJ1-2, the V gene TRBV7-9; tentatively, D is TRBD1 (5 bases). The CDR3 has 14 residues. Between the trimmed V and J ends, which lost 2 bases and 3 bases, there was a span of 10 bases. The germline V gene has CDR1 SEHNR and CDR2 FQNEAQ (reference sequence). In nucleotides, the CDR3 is TGTGCCAGCAGCTTAACAGGTTTCGACTATGGCTACACCTTC. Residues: CASSLTGFDYGYTF.

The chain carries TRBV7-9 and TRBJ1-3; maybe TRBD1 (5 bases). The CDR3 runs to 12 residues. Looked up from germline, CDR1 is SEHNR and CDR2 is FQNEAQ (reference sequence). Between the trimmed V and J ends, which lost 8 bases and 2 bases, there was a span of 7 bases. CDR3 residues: CASGGTGNTIYF. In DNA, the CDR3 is TGTGCCAGCGGGGGAACTGGAAACACCATATATTTT.

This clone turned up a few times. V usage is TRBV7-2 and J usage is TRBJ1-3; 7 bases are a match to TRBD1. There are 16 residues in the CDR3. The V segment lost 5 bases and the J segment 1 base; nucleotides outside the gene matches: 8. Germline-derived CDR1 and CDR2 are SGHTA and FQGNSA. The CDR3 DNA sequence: TGTGCCAGCAGCCTAGGGGGCAGAGGATCTGGAAACACCATATATTTT. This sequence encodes CASSLGGRGSGNTIYF.

This CDR3 is CASSFTHQGYEQYF. The CDR3 nucleotides read TGTGCCAGCAGCTTTACCCACCAGGGTTACGAGCAGTACTTC. The rearrangement joins TRBV7-2 to TRBJ2-7, with a weak D call TRBD1 (5 bases). Per germline, CDR1 SGHTA and CDR2 FQGNSA. V was cut by 3 bases and J by 4 bases, with 13 bases left in between. The CDR3 extends over 14 amino acids.

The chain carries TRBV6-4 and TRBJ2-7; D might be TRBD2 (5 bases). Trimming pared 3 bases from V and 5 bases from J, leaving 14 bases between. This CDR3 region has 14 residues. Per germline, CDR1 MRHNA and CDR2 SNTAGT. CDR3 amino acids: CASSDQRAAHEQYF. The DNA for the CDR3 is TGTGCCAGCAGTGATCAGAGGGCGGCTCACGAGCAGTACTTC.

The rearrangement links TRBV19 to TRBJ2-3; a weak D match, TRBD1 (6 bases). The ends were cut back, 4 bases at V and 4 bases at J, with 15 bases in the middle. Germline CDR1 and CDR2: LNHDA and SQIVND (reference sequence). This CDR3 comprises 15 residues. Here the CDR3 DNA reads TGTGCCAGTAGTAGGAGGACAGTTTTGGCAGATACGCAGTATTTT. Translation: CASSRRTVLADTQYF.

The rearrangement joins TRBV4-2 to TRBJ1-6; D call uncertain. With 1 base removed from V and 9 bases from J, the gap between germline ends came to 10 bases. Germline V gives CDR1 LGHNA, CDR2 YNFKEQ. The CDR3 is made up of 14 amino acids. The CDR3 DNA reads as TGTGCCAGCAGCCAAGCGGACGAGGGTTCACCCCTCCACTTT. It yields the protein CASSQADEGSPLHF.

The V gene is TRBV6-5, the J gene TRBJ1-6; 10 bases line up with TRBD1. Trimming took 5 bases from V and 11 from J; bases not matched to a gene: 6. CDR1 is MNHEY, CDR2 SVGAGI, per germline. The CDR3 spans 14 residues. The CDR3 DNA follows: TGTGCCAGCAGTCCGGGACAGGGGTGGCCACCCCTCCACTTT. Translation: CASSPGQGWPPLHF.

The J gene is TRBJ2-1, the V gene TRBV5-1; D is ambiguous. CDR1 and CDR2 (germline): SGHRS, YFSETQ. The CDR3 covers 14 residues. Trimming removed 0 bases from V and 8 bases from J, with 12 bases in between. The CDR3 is CASSLGRSNDEQFF. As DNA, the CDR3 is TGCGCCAGCAGCTTGGGGCGTAGCAATGATGAGCAGTTCTTC.

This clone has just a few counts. The CDR3 reads CASTREGNYGYTF. The CDR3 DNA reads TGTGCCAGCACCCGAGAGGGGAACTATGGCTACACCTTC. The genes are TRBV7-9 and TRBJ1-2, with D maybe TRBD1 (5 bases). The CDR3 is 13 residues long. V gave up 7 bases and J gave up 2 bases, with 11 bases separating them. Germline loops: CDR1 SEHNR, CDR2 FQNEAQ (reference sequence).

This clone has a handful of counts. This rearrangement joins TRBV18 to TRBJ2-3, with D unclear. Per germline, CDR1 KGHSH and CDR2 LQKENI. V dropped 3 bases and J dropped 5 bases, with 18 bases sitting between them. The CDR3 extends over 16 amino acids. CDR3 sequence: CASSPIGPPEIDTQYF. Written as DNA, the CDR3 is TGTGCCAGCTCACCGATCGGGCCCCCAGAGATAGATACGCAGTATTTT.

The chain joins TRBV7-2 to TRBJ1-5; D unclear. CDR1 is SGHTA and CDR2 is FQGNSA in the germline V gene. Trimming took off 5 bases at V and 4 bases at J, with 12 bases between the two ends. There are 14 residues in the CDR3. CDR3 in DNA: TGTGCCAGCAGCCCCTCACTCGGGAATCAGCCCCAGCATTTT. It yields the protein CASSPSLGNQPQHF.

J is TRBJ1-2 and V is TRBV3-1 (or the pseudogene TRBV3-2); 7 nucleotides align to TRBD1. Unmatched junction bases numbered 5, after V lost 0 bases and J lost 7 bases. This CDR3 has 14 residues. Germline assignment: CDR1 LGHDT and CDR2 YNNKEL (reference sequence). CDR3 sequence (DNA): TGTGCCAGCAGCCAAGACGCCACAGGGGTTGGCTACACCTTC. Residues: CASSQDATGVGYTF.

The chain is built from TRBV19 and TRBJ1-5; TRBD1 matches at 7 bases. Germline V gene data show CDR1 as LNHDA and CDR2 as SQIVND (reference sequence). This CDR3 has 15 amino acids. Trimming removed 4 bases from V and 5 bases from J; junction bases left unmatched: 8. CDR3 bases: TGTGCCAGTAGTACCCTGACAGGGAAGGATCAGCCCCAGCATTTT. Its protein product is CASSTLTGKDQPQHF.

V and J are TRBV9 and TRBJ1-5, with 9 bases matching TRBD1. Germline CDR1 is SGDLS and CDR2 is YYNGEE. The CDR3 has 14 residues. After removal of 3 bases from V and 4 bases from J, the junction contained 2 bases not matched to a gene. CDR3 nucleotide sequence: TGTGCCAGCAGCGAAGGACAGGGGAATCAGCCCCAGCATTTT. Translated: CASSEGQGNQPQHF.